The T cell receptor (beta chain) under discussion was sequenced for a study of technical replicates of blood from several donors. Germline assignment: CDR1 MDHEN and CDR2 SYDVKM. The germline V and J ends were trimmed by 4 bases and 5 bases, with 8 bases remaining between them. The CDR3 has 12 residues. Sequenced by immunoSEQ multiplex PCR; TCRdb stores in-frame clones only, minus some. The sample shows tens of thousands of clones, almost 96% of them seen only once. The sequencing input was T cells isolated from PBMCs. The chain employs TRBV28 and TRBJ2-5; D uncertain. This clonotype was sampled from a human donor in good health. The CDR3 region has the DNA TGTGCCAGCAGTTCGTCCCGGGAGACCCAGTACTTC. Residues: CASSSSRETQYF.